Given below is one T cell receptor (beta chain) in context. The antigen remains undetermined. This sample was included in a study of graft-versus-host responses after intestinal transplantation. Study-wide results and limits: Researchers found GvH clones in recipient marrow, and some showed up first in ileum or blood.

The repertoire was sequenced with immunoSEQ multiplex PCR; TCRdb's copy has only in-frame clones and lacks some. Among some 76,000 clones listed, more than 75% were seen once. V was pared by 3 bases and J by 8 bases, with 15 bases of the junction left unmatched. CDR3 length: 16 amino acids. The germline V gene has CDR1 LNHDA and CDR2 SQIVND (reference sequence). V usage is TRBV19 and J usage is TRBJ2-5; TRBD1 matches at 7 bases. This sequence originates from a human donor who was the organ donor for an intestinal transplant. The sample was unstimulated CD8+ T cells sorted from spleen or lymph node cells, taken before transplant. For the CDR3, the DNA is TGTGCCAGTAGTATCTCTGACAGGGCCTCCACAAGCACCCAGTACTTC. Translation: CASSISDRASTSTQYF.